The sequence of this T cell receptor beta chain was determined in a study of T cells in Graves' hyperthyroidism and ophthalmopathy (dated by TCRdb to the late 2010s). Broadly, across the study: Peripheral blood samples were taken at initial diagnosis, before any treatment was given. To identify TCR V-J signatures that set the groups apart, the researchers used a discovery cohort of about a hundred patients, made up of 43 with Graves' ophthalmopathy and some 60 with stable Graves' hyperthyroidism. The study also compared thyroid tissue and blood T-cell repertoires from more than five Graves' hyperthyroidism patients. Whether ophthalmopathy could be predicted prospectively was tested in an independent validation cohort made up of roughly 19 hyperthyroidism patients plus 17 patients who later progressed to ophthalmopathy. After blood sampling, hyperthyroidism patients were treated with methimazole at a starting dose of 30 mg daily, and ophthalmopathy patients were treated with high-dose intravenous methylprednisolone. The paper reports TCR Vbeta CDR3 sequencing of approximately 140 peripheral blood samples: 40 or so ophthalmopathy, around 80 hyperthyroidism and approximately 17 progressor patients. The 100 or so discovery patients were randomly split 7:3 into training and test sets. What the work shows at the level of the full study, not this receptor alone: No statistical method was used to fix the sample size in advance, and group allocation was not hidden from the investigators. In validation, the model predicted progression to ophthalmopathy with roughly 66% sensitivity and less than 75% specificity, a median of 6.5 months before onset. Most expanded thyroid clonotypes (frequency above 0.001) were also detected in blood, a finding suggesting that blood repertoires may reflect thyroid immune responses. A 13 V-J signature model separated ophthalmopathy from stable hyperthyroidism, with around 91% sensitivity and roughly 81% specificity in cross-validation and 80%/75% in testing.

This clonotype came up many times. Its antigen is not yet known. No base qualities exist here, and no much larger clone lies one base off it. Graves' hyperthyroidism was defined as stable when no progression to ophthalmopathy occurred over 18 months of follow-up. Hyperthyroidism patients were aged 18 to 65 years and newly diagnosed, with disease duration of less than 2 months. Any patient with an uncontrolled infection, another autoimmune disease, pregnancy or lactation was excluded. Diagnoses were established on the basis of clinical symptoms, serum thyroxine and TRAb, thyroid ultrasound, and orbital computed tomography. PBMCs were separated from about 10 ml of fresh peripheral blood using Ficoll-Paque density gradient centrifugation. Total RNA was extracted using Trizol reagent, and RNA quality was assessed on an Agilent 2100 Bioanalyzer. TCR beta CDR3 regions were amplified from RNA transcripts. The first round of RT-PCR for the TCR CDR3 was performed with the HTBI primer set and the Qiagen OneStep RT-PCR kit. A second multiplex PCR round built the libraries, followed by size selection and purification. Paired-end sequencing of the libraries was performed with 100 bp reads on an Illumina HiSeq2000. Per the authors' processing: SOAPnuke was used to process the raw data, with reads discarded if the reads contained adapters or uncalled bases, had a mean Phred below 15, or lacked an exact constant-primer or identifier match. High-quality paired reads were merged using COPE v1.2.5, and each unique nucleotide sequence was defined as a clonotype. MiTCR v1.1 was used to align the clonotypes against IMGT TRBV, TRBD and TRBJ reference segments. Analysis was restricted to V-J combinations with a frequency above 0.0001, which covered just over 98% of repertoires. The TCS score was defined as F50 (clonal expansion) divided by E x V (chaos), with BLOSUM62-based TCRdist calculated between CDR3 peptides within each V-J. Welch's t-statistics and random forest reduced roughly 500 V-J features to 13, which were used in a naive Bayes classifier (R e1071). TCRdb redid the processing of the public reads, applying fastp at Q25 and MiXCR, and retained in-frame beta chains. Each CDR3 protein gets just one entry, which takes the most common genes and DNA from the rows behind it. The V and J calls come from TCRdb's annotation, not from the publication. For this sample the table gives around 500,000 distinct CDR3 sequences, of which around 15% were detected only once. The top ten clonotypes cover approximately 15% of the sample.

The sequenced material came from blood. This receptor was identified in a woman aged 40 to 49 with Graves' hyperthyroidism.

The DNA is as follows: TGTGCCAGCAGTCTCAGGGACAGCTATGGCTACACCTTC. This translates into CASSLRDSYGYTF. The rearranged segments are TRBV2 and TRBJ1-2; TRBD1 lines up with 7 middle nucleotides. Trimming removed 5 bases from V and 4 bases from J; the gene matches leave 4 bases unexplained. The CDR3 holds 13 amino acids from the cysteine to the phenylalanine. The kept DNA is CDR3 alone, 39 bases in frame from the first base. The germline V gene yields SNHLY for CDR1 and FYNNEI for CDR2.